The 30 T cell receptor beta chains presented below share a single source sample, sequenced in a study of control samples from healthy donors and cancer patients. Clones were sequenced by immunoSEQ multiplex PCR, and TCRdb holds only the in-frame ones, with some missing. The sample holds 150,000 to 190,000 clones, about 93% seen once. The sample consisted of blood. The origin of the receptors is a man in his fifties in good health.

This sequence joins TRBV11-2 and TRBJ2-2; D is possibly TRBD2 (6 bases). V lost 3 bases and J lost 4, with 9 bases in between. The germline gives CDR1 SGHAT, CDR2 FQNNGV. The CDR3 runs 14 residues. This CDR3 is CASSFIGSTGELFF. The CDR3 nucleotides are TGTGCCAGCAGCTTCATCGGGAGCACCGGGGAGCTGTTTTTT.

The chain links TRBV6-5 to TRBJ2-7; a weak D match, TRBD1 (5 bases). V was shortened by 8 bases and J by 5 bases, with 13 bases between the two germline ends. This CDR3 is built from 12 residues. Germline CDR1 and CDR2: MNHEY and SVGAGI. The CDR3 DNA is TGTGCCAGCTTAGGGGTTGGTCACGAGCAGTACTTC. Translated, it gives CASLGVGHEQYF.

The genes are TRBV5-4 and TRBJ2-3; D unresolved. V shed 4 bases and J shed 0 bases, with 9 bases lying between them. From germline, CDR1 is SGHNT and CDR2 YYREEE (reference sequence). This CDR3 has 14 amino acids. The CDR3, as DNA: TGTGCCAGCAGCCTAGGGCATAGCACAGATACGCAGTATTTT. This sequence encodes CASSLGHSTDTQYF.

CDR3 loop: CASRSSQGGNEKLFF. The CDR3 nucleotides are TGTGCCAGTAGATCCTCTCAGGGGGGTAATGAAAAACTGTTTTTT. V is TRBV19 and J is TRBJ1-4; TRBD1 matches at 7 bases. Per the germline V gene, CDR1 is LNHDA and CDR2 is SQIVND (reference sequence). CDR3 length equals 15 residues. V shed 6 bases and J 4 bases; nucleotides not matched to a gene: 8.

This chain joins TRBV3-1 (or the pseudogene TRBV3-2) and TRBJ2-3; no definite D call. The V gene lost 1 base and the J gene lost 4 bases, with 9 bases spanning the gap. The CDR3 has 14 residues. Germline assignment: CDR1 LGHDT and CDR2 YNNKEL (reference sequence). CDR3 sequence (DNA): TGTGCCAGCAGCCAAGTATCACCCCCAGATACGCAGTATTTT. Translating gives CASSQVSPPDTQYF.

The gene calls are TRBV6-4 and TRBJ2-3; TRBD1 might be the D (6 bases). The CDR3 covers 16 residues. V lost 5 bases, J lost 3 bases, and 18 bases lay in between. CDR1 is MRHNA, CDR2 SNTAGT, per germline. The CDR3 sequence: CASSPSLGGKTDTQYF. CDR3 DNA sequence: TGTGCCAGCAGTCCCTCCCTAGGGGGAAAAACAGATACGCAGTATTTT.

The chain links TRBV19 to TRBJ1-2; 9 bases are a match to TRBD1. CDR3 size: 15 residues. Germline loops: CDR1 LNHDA, CDR2 SQIVND (reference sequence). Trimming at V came to 1 base and at J to 4 bases, leaving 4 bases not matched to a gene. CDR3 DNA sequence: TGTGCCAGTAGTATAGGGGACAGGGCACTCTATGGCTACACCTTC. Its protein product is CASSIGDRALYGYTF.

This chain connects TRBV19 to TRBJ2-3; TRBD2 agrees at 9 bases. V was clipped by 6 bases and J by 4 bases; unmatched bases: 2. This CDR3 comprises 13 residues. Germline V gene lookup returns CDR1 LNHDA and CDR2 SQIVND (reference sequence). The CDR3 is CASSRTSADTQYF. The CDR3 nucleotides are TGTGCCAGTAGCCGGACTAGCGCAGATACGCAGTATTTT. Combining the CDR3 with reference TRBV19 and TRBJ2-3 gives the whole variable domain DGGITQSPKYLFRKEGQNVTLSCEQNLNHDAMYWYRQDPGQGLRLIYYSQIVNDFQKGDIAEGYSVSREKKESFPLTVTSAQKNPTAFYLCASSRTSADTQYFGPGTRLTVL.

The chain recombines TRBV27 with TRBJ2-3; D gene unclear. Germline lookup yields CDR1 MNHEY and CDR2 SMNVEV (reference sequence). The CDR3 runs to 13 residues. The V end lost 8 bases, the J end lost 2 bases, and 11 bases lay between the germline ends. DNA for the CDR3: TGTGCCAGCCAGACAAGGATCACAGATACGCAGTATTTT. The encoded protein is CASQTRITDTQYF.

This clone was picked up one time. The rearrangement joins TRBV5-1 to TRBJ2-5; 10 positions match TRBD2. CDR3 length equals 15 residues. Trimming took 4 bases from V and 5 from J; bases not matched to a gene: 8. The germline CDR1 and CDR2 sequences are SGHRS and YFSETQ. The CDR3 DNA reads TGCGCCAGCAGCATGCTAGCGGGAGAGAGTGAGACCCAGTACTTC. It translates to CASSMLAGESETQYF.

This clone appeared a single time. The rearrangement links TRBV24-1 to TRBJ2-5, with D uncertain. The V gene's germline CDR1 is KGHDR and CDR2 SFDVKD. Between the trimmed V and J ends, which lost 3 bases and 2 bases, there was a span of 3 bases. The CDR3 contains 12 residues. The CDR3 DNA reads as TGTGCCACCAGTGATACACAAGAGACCCAGTACTTC. It codes for CATSDTQETQYF.

The chain combines TRBV6-5 with TRBJ2-7, with 10 nucleotides matching TRBD1. J was trimmed by 2 bases and V by 6 bases; bases with no gene match: 4. This CDR3 is 14 amino acids long. CDR1 MNHEY and CDR2 SVGAGI come from the germline V gene. For the CDR3, the DNA is TGTGCCAGCAGGGTCGGACAGGGGGCCTACGAGCAGTACTTC. It specifies CASRVGQGAYEQYF.

The chain uses TRBV28 and TRBJ2-7; TRBD1 matches 12 bases. The CDR3 sequence is 14 residues long. The germline CDR1 and CDR2 sequences are MDHEN and SYDVKM. J lost 9 bases, V lost 4 bases, and 7 bases had no gene match. CDR3 protein: CASSSAGTGGWQYF. The CDR3 DNA sequence: TGTGCCAGCAGTTCAGCCGGGACAGGGGGCTGGCAGTACTTC.

The chain has TRBV18 and TRBJ1-2, with 8 bases matching TRBD1. There are 15 residues in the CDR3. V gave up 4 bases and J gave up 4 bases; unmatched junction bases: 8. Per the germline V gene, CDR1 is KGHSH and CDR2 is LQKENI. The DNA for the CDR3 is TGTGCCAGCTCACGATCGACAGGGGACCTCTATGGCTACACCTTC. Translating it yields CASSRSTGDLYGYTF.

This clone occurred once. This sequence joins TRBV9 and TRBJ1-2; D is undetermined. Germline CDR1 and CDR2: SGDLS and YYNGEE. The length of the CDR3 is 14 residues. Deletions cut 3 bases from V and 3 bases from J, with 12 bases between. The CDR3 DNA reads as TGTGCCAGCAGCGCCCCAGGAGCGGACTATGGCTACACCTTC. Translated: CASSAPGADYGYTF. The full variable domain, with the rest looked up from reference TRBV9 and TRBJ1-2, is DSGVTQTPKHLITATGQRVTLRCSPRSGDLSVYWYQQSLDQGLQFLIQYYNGEERAKGNILERFSAQQFPDLHSELNLSSLELGDSALYFCASSAPGADYGYTFGSGTRLTVV.

The rearrangement links TRBV5-1 to TRBJ1-1; 7 bases agree with TRBD1. Germline V gene data show CDR1 as SGHRS and CDR2 as YFSETQ. V was clipped by 1 base and J by 3 bases; unmatched bases: 3. The CDR3 length is 14 residues. The CDR3 coding sequence is TGCGCCAGCAGCTTGCGAGGGGGCGACACTGAAGCTTTCTTT. Amino acids: CASSLRGGDTEAFF.

The J gene is TRBJ1-5, the V gene TRBV5-1, with D perhaps matching TRBD1 (5 bases). Germline lookup yields CDR1 SGHRS and CDR2 YFSETQ. CDR3 length: 16 residues. The V gene lost 4 bases and the J gene lost 0 bases, with 14 bases spanning the gap. The CDR3 protein is CASSPTDSNSNQPQHF. In nucleotides, the CDR3 is TGCGCCAGCAGCCCAACAGACAGTAATAGCAATCAGCCCCAGCATTTT. Looking up the rest from reference TRBV5-1 and TRBJ1-5 gives the full variable domain: KAGVTQTPRYLIKTRGQQVTLSCSPISGHRSVSWYQQTPGQGLQFLFEYFSETQRNKGNFPGRFSGRQFSNSRSEMNVSTLELGDSALYLCASSPTDSNSNQPQHFGDGTRLSIL.

This clone appeared once. V is TRBV19 and J is TRBJ2-7; TRBD2 matches at 10 bases. The V gene end was trimmed by 4 bases and the J gene end by 5 bases; junction bases not matched to a gene: 8. CDR3 length: 15 amino acids. The germline gives CDR1 LNHDA, CDR2 SQIVND (reference sequence). The CDR3 DNA reads TGTGCCAGTAGTACCGCCGTGAGCGGGAGGGACGAGCAGTACTTC. Amino acids: CASSTAVSGRDEQYF. Together with reference TRBV19 and TRBJ2-7, the CDR3 gives the full variable domain: DGGITQSPKYLFRKEGQNVTLSCEQNLNHDAMYWYRQDPGQGLRLIYYSQIVNDFQKGDIAEGYSVSREKKESFPLTVTSAQKNPTAFYLCASSTAVSGRDEQYFGPGTRLTVT.

The J gene is TRBJ2-4, the V gene TRBV18, with a weak D call TRBD2 (5 bases). CDR3 length: 14 residues. V shed 6 bases and J shed 7 bases, with 16 bases lying between them. The V gene's germline CDR1 is KGHSH and CDR2 LQKENI. CDR3 DNA: TGTGCCAGCTCGGATACGGGGAGAAGGAACATTCAGTACTTC. It specifies CASSDTGRRNIQYF.

The genes are TRBV25-1 and TRBJ1-1; 9 bases match TRBD1. V gave up 4 bases and J gave up 8 bases; unmatched junction bases: 2. CDR3 length: 12 amino acids. The germline CDR1 and CDR2 sequences are MGHDK and SYGVNS. The CDR3 region is CASSGGTGEAFF. Written as DNA, the CDR3 is TGTGCCAGCAGTGGGGGGACAGGGGAAGCTTTCTTT.

This clone occurred once. This CDR3 is CASSPQTSGSWDTQYF. CDR3 DNA sequence: TGTGCCAGCTCACCCCAGACTAGCGGGAGTTGGGATACGCAGTATTTT. This chain joins TRBV18 and TRBJ2-3; 12 nucleotides match TRBD2. CDR1 is KGHSH and CDR2 is LQKENI in the germline V gene. With V trimmed by 3 bases and J by 6 bases, 7 bases remained unmatched. The CDR3 is made up of 16 amino acids.

The V and J genes are TRBV2 and TRBJ2-5; 13 nucleotides agree with TRBD2. J gave up 5 bases and V 6 bases, and 12 bases lay outside the gene matches. The length of the CDR3 is 17 residues. Germline-derived CDR1 and CDR2 are SNHLY and FYNNEI. CDR3 sequence: CASRDRTSGRVRETQYF. DNA for the CDR3: TGTGCCAGCAGAGATAGGACTAGCGGGAGAGTCCGGGAGACCCAGTACTTC.

The V gene is TRBV29-1, the J gene TRBJ1-2; TRBD1 aligns across 12 bases. The CDR3 covers 14 residues. Germline V gives CDR1 SQVTM, CDR2 ANQGSEA. The J segment lost 8 bases and the V segment lost 6 bases, leaving 10 bases of the junction unmatched. The CDR3 DNA reads as TGCAGCGTGGACGGGGGACAGGGGGCGGGAGGCTACACCTTC. Its translation: CSVDGGQGAGGYTF.

The chain links TRBV7-3 to TRBJ2-1, with a possible D match to TRBD1 (6 bases). Germline V CDR1 and CDR2: SGHTA, FQGTGA. This CDR3 is built from 15 residues. V shed 5 bases and J shed 4 bases, with 15 bases lying between them. In DNA form, the CDR3 reads TGTGCCAGCAGCATCGCCGGGACACCTTACAATGAGCAGTTCTTC. Translated, it gives CASSIAGTPYNEQFF.

As regards this clone: Other DNA sequences from this sample encode an identical CDR3 as well. This chain uses TRBV29-1 with TRBJ1-1, with TRBD1 as a possible D gene (5 bases). The V end was cut by 0 bases, the J end by 2 bases, with 10 bases between. Germline CDR1 SQVTM, CDR2 ANQGSEA. The CDR3 extends over 14 amino acids. The chain's CDR3 is CSVEDQGLNTEAFF. CDR3 DNA sequence: TGCAGCGTTGAAGATCAGGGCCTTAACACTGAAGCTTTCTTT.

This rearrangement joins TRBV19 to TRBJ1-1; 7 bases match TRBD1. The trim removed 5 bases at V and 6 bases at J, leaving 12 bases unmatched. The germline CDR1 and CDR2 sequences are LNHDA and SQIVND (reference sequence). The CDR3 runs 15 residues. This CDR3 reads CASSATGTASAEAFF. The CDR3, as DNA: TGTGCCAGTAGTGCAACCGGGACAGCGAGCGCTGAAGCTTTCTTT.

This chain links TRBV19 with TRBJ2-3; no reliable D call. The CDR3 spans 14 residues. Trimming left V 7 bases short and J 0 bases short, with 11 bases between. The V gene's germline CDR1 is LNHDA and CDR2 SQIVND (reference sequence). The CDR3: CASKPRSSTDTQYF. CDR3 nucleotide sequence: TGTGCCAGTAAGCCTCGGAGTAGCACAGATACGCAGTATTTT.

V gene TRBV27 combines with J gene TRBJ1-5; 8 bases agree with TRBD1. Germline loops: CDR1 MNHEY, CDR2 SMNVEV (reference sequence). With 3 bases clipped from V and 2 bases from J, the junction kept 3 bases outside the gene matches. This CDR3 has 15 amino acids. The CDR3 reads CASSFRGQGNQPQHF. The CDR3 region has the DNA TGTGCCAGCAGTTTTAGGGGACAGGGCAATCAGCCCCAGCATTTT.

V usage is TRBV5-1 and J usage is TRBJ2-7; TRBD1 agrees at 7 bases. CDR3 length: 15 amino acids. The trim removed 5 bases at V and 3 bases at J, leaving 11 bases unmatched. The germline V gene encodes CDR1 SGHRS and CDR2 YFSETQ. In DNA form, the CDR3 reads TGCGCCAGCAGTCGTTCCGGGACAGAGGACTACGAGCAGTACTTC. This translates into CASSRSGTEDYEQYF. Variable domain in full (rest from reference TRBV5-1 and TRBJ2-7): KAGVTQTPRYLIKTRGQQVTLSCSPISGHRSVSWYQQTPGQGLQFLFEYFSETQRNKGNFPGRFSGRQFSNSRSEMNVSTLELGDSALYLCASSRSGTEDYEQYFGPGTRLTVT.

This sequence joins TRBV15 and TRBJ2-1; TRBD2 aligns across 8 bases. CDR3 length equals 15 residues. From germline, CDR1 is LNHNV and CDR2 YYDKDF (reference sequence). V was pared by 3 bases and J by 6 bases, with 7 bases of the junction left unmatched. The chain's CDR3 is CATSSPWTSLNEQFF. CDR3 DNA: TGTGCCACCAGCAGTCCGTGGACTAGCCTCAATGAGCAGTTCTTC.